The clone carrying this T cell receptor (beta chain) was seen only a few times. Construction of the TCRbeta library involved unique molecular identifiers. TCRdb itself ran the PCR reads through MiXCR, one entry per CDR3 protein. The table has 580,000 or so distinct CDR3 sequences, under 30% seen once. These data are taken from a study of T-cell reconstitution after alpha-beta-depleted transplantation in children. The CDR3 runs 15 residues. Germline CDR1 is SGHTA and CDR2 is FQGNSA. V gave up 4 bases and J gave up 10 bases, with 20 bases separating them. The sequence was obtained from a boy under three years old who had a stem cell transplant for acute myeloid leukemia, so the T cells may come from the graft donor. The sequenced sample was PBMCs, mostly from graft donor cells, obtained 360 days after TCRalphabeta/CD19-depleted stem cell transplant. The J gene is TRBJ2-1, the V gene TRBV7-2; no reliable D call. CDR3 DNA: TGTGCCAGCAGCTCTAACTTCGGTTTTACAATGGAGCAGTTCTTC. It codes for CASSSNFGFTMEQFF.